These 5 T cell receptor beta chains originate from one sample sequenced in a study of blood T cell repertoires in COVID-19. TCRdb's copy holds only in-frame clones and misses some; the assay was immunoSEQ multiplex PCR. Of a few hundred thousand clones listed, roughly 87% are singletons. The sample consisted of PBMCs or T cells enriched from blood (not recorded which). Receptors were obtained from a woman aged 45 to 65 who had recovered from COVID-19.

This rearrangement joins TRBV6-1 to TRBJ2-7; tentatively, D is TRBD2 (6 bases). CDR1 and CDR2 (germline): MNHNS, SASEGT. Trimming took 3 bases from V and 7 from J, leaving 10 bases between them. The CDR3 totals 12 residues. CDR3 loop: CASSEVGGEQYF. CDR3 in DNA: TGTGCCAGCAGTGAGGTGGGGGGTGAGCAGTACTTC.

This clone was detected only a few times. This chain connects TRBV30 to TRBJ1-1; D is uncertain. Germline CDR1 is GTSNPN and CDR2 is SVGIG (reference sequence). The CDR3 covers 13 residues. Between the trimmed V and J ends, which lost 1 base and 11 bases, there was a span of 17 bases. DNA for the CDR3: TGTGCCTGGAGTGCAGCCCGGGATAGTGGTGCTTTCTTT. It codes for CAWSAARDSGAFF.

The rearrangement links TRBV6-5 to TRBJ2-6; D is unresolved. The CDR3 consists of 14 residues. V lost 2 bases and J 4 bases, leaving 6 bases between the germline ends. CDR1 and CDR2 from the germline V gene are MNHEY and SVGAGI. CDR3 loop: CASSYRTGANVLTF. For the CDR3, the DNA is TGTGCCAGCAGTTACCGTACAGGGGCCAACGTCCTGACTTTC.

This sequence joins TRBV2 and TRBJ1-4; 10 bases match TRBD1. Germline V lookup: CDR1 SNHLY, CDR2 FYNNEI. The V gene end was trimmed by 6 bases and the J gene end by 7 bases; junction bases not matched to a gene: 5. This CDR3 region has 14 residues. CDR3 protein: CASREDRGFEKLFF. The CDR3 DNA follows: TGTGCCAGCAGGGAGGACAGGGGGTTTGAAAAACTGTTTTTT. The complete variable domain, with remaining parts taken from reference TRBV2 and TRBJ1-4, reads EPEVTQTPSHQVTQMGQEVILRCVPISNHLYFYWYRQILGQKVEFLVSFYNNEISEKSEIFDDQFSVERPDGSNFTLKIRSTKLEDSAMYFCASREDRGFEKLFFGSGTQLSVL.

The chain recombines TRBV18 with TRBJ1-5; the match to TRBD1 covers 7 bases. CDR3 length: 14 residues. The germline CDR1 and CDR2 sequences are KGHSH and LQKENI. The J segment lost 7 bases and the V segment lost 6 bases, leaving 9 bases of the junction unmatched. This CDR3 is CASSPRDRGQPQHF. The CDR3 nucleotides read TGTGCCAGCTCGCCCCGGGACAGAGGACAGCCCCAGCATTTT. Full variable domain (remainder filled in from reference TRBV18 and TRBJ1-5): NAGVMQNPRHLVRRRGQEARLRCSPMKGHSHVYWYRQLPEEGLKFMVYLQKENIIDESGMPKERFSAEFPKEGPSILRIQQVVRGDSAAYFCASSPRDRGQPQHFGDGTRLSIL.